This TCR beta chain derives from a study of CD8 T cells in Susac syndrome. The CDR3 is made up of 15 amino acids. Germline V gene lookup returns CDR1 MDHEN and CDR2 SYDVKM. Trimming cost V 5 bases and J 5 bases; bases outside gene matches: 11. The authors reverse transcribed roughly 0.5 to 1 ug RNA with random hexamers. TCRdb passed the immunoSEQ multiplex PCR reads through MiXCR, listing each CDR3 protein once. The data show about 180,000 distinct CDR3 sequences, around 95% seen once. What was sequenced was CD4+ T cells from PBMCs. This clonotype originated in a human donor with Susac syndrome. The gene calls are TRBV28 and TRBJ2-7, with 8 bases matching TRBD2. The CDR3 region has the DNA TGTGCCAGCAGTGAACTAGCGGAGGTCAGACACGAGCAGTACTTC. Encoded protein: CASSELAEVRHEQYF.